Listed below are T cell receptor beta chains from one sample, sequenced in a study of technical replicates of blood from a few donors. Generated by immunoSEQ multiplex PCR, the TCRdb table keeps only in-frame clones and is missing some. The repertoire holds 80,000 or so clones, with 95% to 98% as singletons. Source material: T cells isolated from PBMCs. These receptor sequences come from a human donor in good health. Each CDR3 is given with its conserved first and last residue. D genes are given only for firm matches. Only part of the rows carry a size: once, few, many, or a class if the clone is expanded.

j_call | clone_size | d_call | v_call | cdr3_nt | cdr3_aa
TRBJ1-6 | NA | NA | TRBV5-1 | TGCGCCAGCAGCTTTCAGGGAAATTCCGCGTATAATTCACCCCTCCACTTT | CASSFQGNSAYNSPLHF
TRBJ1-2 | NA | TRBD1 | TRBV5-6 | TGTGCCACCCTCACAGGGGGACAGGGATCCTATGGCTACACCTTC | CATLTGGQGSYGYTF
TRBJ1-1 | NA | NA | TRBV19 | TGTGCCAGTCAAAGAACAGAGTGGATCACTGAAGCTTTCTTT | CASQRTEWITEAFF
TRBJ1-1 | NA | NA | TRBV6-1 | TGTGCCAGTAGATATGCAAATGAAGAAGCTTTCTTT | CASRYANEEAFF
TRBJ2-3 | NA | NA | TRBV5-4 | TGTGCCAGCAGCGGCGTGGCGGGGAGCACAGATACGCAGTATTTT | CASSGVAGSTDTQYF
TRBJ2-3 | once | NA | TRBV7-9 | TGTGCCAGCAGCACTGTTAGCGGCCCAATCACAGATACGCAGTATTTT | CASSTVSGPITDTQYF
TRBJ2-3 | NA | NA | TRBV15 | TGTGCCACCAACAAGGGAAGTTGGTATTGTGGCGGGGATACGCAGTATTTT | CATNKGSWYCGGDTQYF
TRBJ2-4 | NA | NA | TRBV5-4 | TGTGCCAGCAGCCAGCCCGGGGAAAAAGACATTCAGTACTTC | CASSQPGEKDIQYF
TRBJ1-2 | NA | TRBD1 | TRBV11-2 | TGTGCCAGCAGCCACAGGGGTGCCTATGGCTACACCTTC | CASSHRGAYGYTF
TRBJ2-7 | NA | NA | TRBV18 | TGTGCCAGCTCATTACAGGACAGTCGCGAGCAGTACTTC | CASSLQDSREQYF
TRBJ1-1 | NA | NA | TRBV6-1 | TGTGCCAGCAGTGAACAACAGGGCCAGAACACTGAAGCTTTCTTT | CASSEQQGQNTEAFF
TRBJ2-1 | NA | TRBD2 | TRBV27 | TGTGCCAGCAGTTCTAGACTAGCGGGAGGGCCACAGAAGCGGATGCATGAGCAGTTCTTC | CASSSRLAGGPQKRMHEQFF
TRBJ2-7 | NA | NA | TRBV28 | TGTGCCAGCAGTCCTCTTTATTCGCTCCGACGGGAATACGAGCAGTACTTC | CASSPLYSLRREYEQYF
TRBJ1-1 | NA | NA | TRBV9 | TGTGCCAGCAGCGTAGCGGCAGGGTCGGTAGGGACTGAAGCTTTCTTT | CASSVAAGSVGTEAFF
TRBJ2-3 | NA | NA | TRBV7-9 | TGTGCCAGCAGCCCCCGGGGATGGGGGGCAGATACGCAGTATTTT | CASSPRGWGADTQYF